What follows describes a single T cell receptor (beta chain). TCRdb re-analyzed the 5' RACE reads; it lists each CDR3 protein once, without DNA. The sample's table shows a few hundred thousand distinct CDR3 sequences. The data belong to a study of T cells expressing NK-cell markers. CDR3 length: 15 amino acids. CDR1 and CDR2 from the germline V gene are KGHSH and LQKENI. V is TRBV18 and J is TRBJ2-1; TCRdb designates TRBD2, a call that cannot be tested without DNA. The sequencing sample was made of blood T cells: a sorted CD56 or NKG2C T cell subset, CD4+ or CD8+ T cells, or bulk PBMC T cells (not recorded which). The origin of this receptor is a man between 18 and 69 years old in good health. CDR3 sequence: CASSPGLAGISEQFF.